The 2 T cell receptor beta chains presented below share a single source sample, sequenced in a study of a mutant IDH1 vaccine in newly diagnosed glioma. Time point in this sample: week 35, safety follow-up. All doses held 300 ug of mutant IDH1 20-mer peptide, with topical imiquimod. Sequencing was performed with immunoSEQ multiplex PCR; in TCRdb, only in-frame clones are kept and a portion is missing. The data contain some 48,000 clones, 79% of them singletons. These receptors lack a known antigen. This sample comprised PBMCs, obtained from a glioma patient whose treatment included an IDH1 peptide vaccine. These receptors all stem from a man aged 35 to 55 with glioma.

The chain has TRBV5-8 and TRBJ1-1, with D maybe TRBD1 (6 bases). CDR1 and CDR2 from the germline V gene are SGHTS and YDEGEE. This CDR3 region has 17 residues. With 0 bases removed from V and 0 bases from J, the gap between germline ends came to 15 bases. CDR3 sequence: CASSLGQGRSMNTEAFF. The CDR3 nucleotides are TGTGCCAGCAGCTTGGGGCAGGGGCGGTCCATGAACACTGAAGCTTTCTTT.

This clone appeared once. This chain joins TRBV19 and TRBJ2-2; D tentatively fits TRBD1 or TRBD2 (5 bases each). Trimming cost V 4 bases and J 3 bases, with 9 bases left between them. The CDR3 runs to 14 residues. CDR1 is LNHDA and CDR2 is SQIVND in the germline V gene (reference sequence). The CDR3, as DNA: TGTGCCAGTAGTACGGGACCGGACACCGGGGAGCTGTTTTTT. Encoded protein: CASSTGPDTGELFF.